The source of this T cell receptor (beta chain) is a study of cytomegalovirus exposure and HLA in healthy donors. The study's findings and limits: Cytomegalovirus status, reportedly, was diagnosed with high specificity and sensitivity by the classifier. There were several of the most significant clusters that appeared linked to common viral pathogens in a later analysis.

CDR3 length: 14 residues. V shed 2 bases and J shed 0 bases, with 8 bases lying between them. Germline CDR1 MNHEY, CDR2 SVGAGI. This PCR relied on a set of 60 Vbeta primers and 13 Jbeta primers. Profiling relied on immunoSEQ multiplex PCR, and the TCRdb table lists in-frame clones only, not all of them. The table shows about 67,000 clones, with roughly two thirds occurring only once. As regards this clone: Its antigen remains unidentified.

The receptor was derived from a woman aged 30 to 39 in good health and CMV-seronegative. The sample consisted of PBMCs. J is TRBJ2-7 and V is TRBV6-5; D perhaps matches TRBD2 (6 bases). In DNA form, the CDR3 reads TGTGCCAGCAGTTACGCGGGGACCTCCTACGAGCAGTACTTC. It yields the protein CASSYAGTSYEQYF.